This T cell receptor (beta chain) derives from a study of CXCR3-negative and CXCR3-positive naive CD8 T cells. Study-wide points: TRB CDR3 properties were used to infer TCR strength, and surface CD5 was comparable between naive subsets.

The authors prepared UMI-labeled TRB cDNA libraries by 5' RACE. TCRdb reprocessed the 5' RACE reads and reports one entry per CDR3 protein, with no DNA. The table lists around 50,000 distinct CDR3 sequences, with approximately 1.4% in the top ten. This CDR3 comprises 13 residues. Germline-derived CDR1 and CDR2 are MGHRA and YSYEKL. On this clonotype: As yet, its antigen is unknown.

Naive cells were sorted as CD45RO-, CCR7+, CD27+ and CD95-. Sequenced: naive CXCR3- CD8+ T cells from blood. Sample subset: CD45RO-CCR7+CD27+CD95- naive CD8+ T cells lacking CXCR3 (TNR3-). The chain is built from TRBV4-1 and TRBJ2-7. The sequence was obtained from a human donor in good health. Some clones in this sample may be carry-over from other donors' samples. The CDR3 region is CASSQDLFYEQYF.